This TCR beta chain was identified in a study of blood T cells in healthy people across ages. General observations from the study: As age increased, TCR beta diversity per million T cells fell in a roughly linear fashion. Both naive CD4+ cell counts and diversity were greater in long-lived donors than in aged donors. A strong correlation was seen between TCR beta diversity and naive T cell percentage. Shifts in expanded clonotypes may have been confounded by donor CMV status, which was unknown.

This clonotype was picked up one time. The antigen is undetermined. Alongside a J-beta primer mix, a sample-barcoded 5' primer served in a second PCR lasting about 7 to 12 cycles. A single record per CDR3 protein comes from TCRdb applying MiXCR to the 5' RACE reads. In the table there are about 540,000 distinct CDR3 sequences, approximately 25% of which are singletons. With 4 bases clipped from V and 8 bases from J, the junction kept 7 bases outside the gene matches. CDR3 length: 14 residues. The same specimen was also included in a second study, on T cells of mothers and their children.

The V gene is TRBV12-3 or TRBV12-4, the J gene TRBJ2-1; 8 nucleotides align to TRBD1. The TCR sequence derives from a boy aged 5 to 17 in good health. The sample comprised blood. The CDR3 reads CASSSTQGEYEQFF. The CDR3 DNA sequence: TGTGCCAGCAGTTCTACACAGGGGGAATATGAGCAGTTCTTC.